The TCR beta chain described here comes from a study of technical replicates of blood from several donors. Trimming took 0 bases from V and 6 from J, leaving 22 bases between them. Germline values: CDR1 MGHRA, CDR2 YSYEKL. The CDR3 has 18 residues. Sequencing was performed with immunoSEQ multiplex PCR; in TCRdb, only in-frame clones are kept and a portion is missing. The data show tens of thousands of clones, with 87% seen just once and 4% to 6.5% held by the top ten. Specimen: PBMCs. The sequence came from a human donor in good health. Some clones in this sample may be carry-over from other donors' samples. J is TRBJ2-3 and V is TRBV4-1; D possibly corresponds to TRBD2 (6 bases). The CDR3, as DNA: TGCGCCAGCAGCCAAGATTTAGAGTTGGCTAGCGTTAATGATACGCAGTATTTT. It yields the protein CASSQDLELASVNDTQYF.